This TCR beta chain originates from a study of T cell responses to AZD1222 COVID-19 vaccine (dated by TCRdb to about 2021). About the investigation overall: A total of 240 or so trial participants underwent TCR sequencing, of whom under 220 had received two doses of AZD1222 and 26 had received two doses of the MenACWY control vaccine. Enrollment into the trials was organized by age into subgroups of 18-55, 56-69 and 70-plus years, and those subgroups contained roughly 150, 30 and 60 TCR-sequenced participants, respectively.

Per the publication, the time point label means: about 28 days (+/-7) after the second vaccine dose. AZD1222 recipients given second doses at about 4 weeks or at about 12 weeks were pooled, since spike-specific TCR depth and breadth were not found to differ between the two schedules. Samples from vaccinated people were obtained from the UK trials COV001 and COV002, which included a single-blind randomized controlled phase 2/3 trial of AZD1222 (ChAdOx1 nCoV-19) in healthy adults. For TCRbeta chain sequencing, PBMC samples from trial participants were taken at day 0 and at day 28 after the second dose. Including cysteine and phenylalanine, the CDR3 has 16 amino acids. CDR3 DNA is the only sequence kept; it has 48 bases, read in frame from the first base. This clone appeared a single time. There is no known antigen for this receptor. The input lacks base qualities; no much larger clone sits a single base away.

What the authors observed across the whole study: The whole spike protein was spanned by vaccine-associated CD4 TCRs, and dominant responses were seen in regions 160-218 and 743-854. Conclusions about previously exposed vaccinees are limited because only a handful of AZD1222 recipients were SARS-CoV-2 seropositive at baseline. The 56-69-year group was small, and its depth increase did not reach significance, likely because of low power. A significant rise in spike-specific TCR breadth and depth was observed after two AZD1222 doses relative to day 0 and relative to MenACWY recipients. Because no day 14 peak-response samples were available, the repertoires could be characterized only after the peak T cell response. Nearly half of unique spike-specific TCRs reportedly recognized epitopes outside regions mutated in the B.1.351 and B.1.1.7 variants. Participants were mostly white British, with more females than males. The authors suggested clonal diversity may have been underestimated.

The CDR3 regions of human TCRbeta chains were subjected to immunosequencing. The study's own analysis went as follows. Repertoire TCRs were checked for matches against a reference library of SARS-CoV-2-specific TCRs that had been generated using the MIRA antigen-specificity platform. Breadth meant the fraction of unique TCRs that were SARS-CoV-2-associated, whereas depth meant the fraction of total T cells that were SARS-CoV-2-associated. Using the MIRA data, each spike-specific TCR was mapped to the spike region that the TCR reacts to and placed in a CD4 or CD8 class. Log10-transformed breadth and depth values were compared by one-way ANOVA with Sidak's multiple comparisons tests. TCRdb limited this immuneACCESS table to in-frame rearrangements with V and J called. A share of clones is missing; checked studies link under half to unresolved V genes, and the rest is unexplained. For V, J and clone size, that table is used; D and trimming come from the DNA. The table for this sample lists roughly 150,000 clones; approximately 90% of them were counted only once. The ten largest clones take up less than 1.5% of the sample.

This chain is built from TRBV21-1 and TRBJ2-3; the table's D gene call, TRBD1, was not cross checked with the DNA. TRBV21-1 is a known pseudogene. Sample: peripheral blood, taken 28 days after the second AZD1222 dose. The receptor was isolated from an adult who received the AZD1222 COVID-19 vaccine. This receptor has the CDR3 CASSAPGQELGDTQYF. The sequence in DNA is TGTGCCAGCAGCGCACCGGGACAGGAATTAGGAGATACGCAGTATTTT.